The following is a T cell receptor (beta chain) sequence with its context. What it binds is not known. The data were produced by immunoSEQ multiplex PCR, yet TCRdb's version contains in-frame clones alone and is incomplete. In the table there are 100,000 to 140,000 clones, around 90% of which are singletons. This record comes from a study of T cell responses to AZD1222 COVID-19 vaccine. Study background: Pooled in the analysis were second doses at about 4 or about 12 weeks. Study observations and caveats: Regions left unmutated in variants are reportedly the target of nearly half of spike-specific TCRs. It was only after the peak T cell response that any repertoires were sampled. White British people made up most donors, females outnumbered males, and clonal diversity was possibly underestimated.

The CDR3 runs to 16 residues. Germline CDR1 and CDR2: SGHTA and FQGNSA. V lost 2 bases and J 0 bases, leaving 13 bases between the germline ends. This receptor was taken from an adult in good health. V usage is TRBV7-2 and J usage is TRBJ1-1; tentative D call: TRBD1 (6 bases). The specimen was peripheral blood, collected on day 0 of AZD1222 vaccination. CDR3 loop: CASSLHPGVMNTEAFF. The DNA of the CDR3 is TGTGCCAGCAGCTTACATCCAGGGGTCATGAACACTGAAGCTTTCTTT. The entire variable domain, with the rest obtained from reference TRBV7-2 and TRBJ1-1, is as follows: GAGVSQSPSNKVTEKGKDVELRCDPISGHTALYWYRQSLGQGLEFLIYFQGNSAPDKSGLPSDRFSAERTGGSVSTLTIQRTQQEDSAVYLCASSLHPGVMNTEAFFGQGTRLTVV.